Below, 17 T cell receptor beta chains from the same sample are listed, as sequenced in a study of blood T cell repertoires in COVID-19. Sequencing was performed with immunoSEQ multiplex PCR; in TCRdb, only in-frame clones are kept and a portion is missing. The table records around 280,000 clones, around nine tenths of them present only once. Sequenced sample: peripheral blood. The origin of the receptors is a man aged 70-80 years with acute or convalescent COVID-19.

The chain is built from TRBV5-5 and TRBJ1-2; 9 bases are shared with TRBD1. The CDR3 runs to 13 residues. Germline loops: CDR1 SGHKS, CDR2 YYEKEE (reference sequence). The trim removed 5 bases at V and 8 bases at J, leaving 7 bases unmatched. The CDR3 spells CASRGQGMGGYTF. Here the CDR3 DNA reads TGTGCCAGCAGGGGACAGGGAATGGGGGGCTACACCTTC. Full variable domain (outside the CDR3, taken from reference TRBV5-5 and TRBJ1-2): DAGVTQSPTHLIKTRGQQVTLRCSPISGHKSVSWYQQVLGQGPQFIFQYYEKEERGRGNFPDRFSARQFPNYSSELNVNALLLGDSALYLCASRGQGMGGYTFGSGTRLTVV.

The rearrangement links TRBV29-1 to TRBJ1-4; 12 positions agree with TRBD1. V lost 7 bases and J lost 7; bases outside the gene matches: 4. The CDR3 contains 13 residues. The germline V gene has CDR1 SQVTM and CDR2 ANQGSEA. CDR3 protein: CSGGTGGREKLFF. CDR3 bases: TGCAGCGGAGGGACAGGGGGCCGTGAAAAACTGTTTTTT.

The J gene is TRBJ1-6, the V gene TRBV2; 9 bases match TRBD1. The CDR3 has 14 amino acids. CDR1 and CDR2 (germline): SNHLY, FYNNEI. The DNA for the CDR3 is TGTGCTAGCTGCCCGGACAGGGGTGATTCACCCCTCCACTTT. This translates into CASCPDRGDSPLHF. Combining the CDR3 with reference TRBV2 and TRBJ1-6 gives the whole variable domain EPEVTQTPSHQVTQMGQEVILRCVPISNHLYFYWYRQILGQKVEFLVSFYNNEISEKSEIFDDQFSVERPDGSNFTLKIRSTKLEDSAMYFCASCPDRGDSPLHFGNGTRLTVT.

This clone was counted once. The V call is TRBV7-9, the J call TRBJ1-6, with D perhaps TRBD1 (5 bases). Looked up from germline, CDR1 is SEHNR and CDR2 is FQNEAQ (reference sequence). The CDR3 totals 12 residues. V gave up 5 bases and J gave up 7 bases, with 6 bases separating them. Written as DNA, the CDR3 is TGTGCCAGCAGCCAGGGAAATTCACCCCTCCACTTT. Protein product: CASSQGNSPLHF.

The chain combines TRBV28 with TRBJ2-1, with TRBD2 matching 11 bases. V gave up 6 bases and J gave up 0 bases; unmatched junction bases: 10. The CDR3 covers 18 residues. CDR1 is MDHEN and CDR2 is SYDVKM in the germline V gene. The CDR3 loop is CASRLAGAPSSSYNEQFF. CDR3 DNA: TGTGCCAGCAGACTAGCGGGGGCCCCATCGAGCTCCTACAATGAGCAGTTCTTC.

The chain employs TRBV3-1 (or the pseudogene TRBV3-2) and TRBJ1-1, with D tentatively TRBD1 (5 bases). Germline V lookup: CDR1 LGHDT, CDR2 YNNKEL (reference sequence). This CDR3 has 13 amino acids. V gave up 4 bases and J gave up 5 bases, with 11 bases separating them. The CDR3 loop is CASSPAGGTEAFF. The CDR3 bases are TGTGCCAGCAGCCCCGCCGGGGGGACTGAAGCTTTCTTT.

The chain couples TRBV4-2 to TRBJ2-2; 8 positions match TRBD2. Trimming cost V 1 base and J 6 bases; bases outside gene matches: 22. CDR1 and CDR2 from the germline V gene are LGHNA and YNFKEQ. CDR3 size: 21 residues. The CDR3 DNA reads TGTGCCAGCAGCCAAGTTGTATCCATAGAGCGGGGGAGCCTTTGGGCCGGGGAGCTGTTTTTT. Its translation: CASSQVVSIERGSLWAGELFF.

There are a few counts of this clone. J is TRBJ2-5 and V is TRBV7-2, with 7 positions matching TRBD2. The CDR3 runs to 16 residues. V was clipped by 1 base and J by 5 bases; unmatched bases: 10. Germline V gene lookup returns CDR1 SGHTA and CDR2 FQGNSA. As DNA, the CDR3 is TGTGCCAGCAGCTTAGTGGCGGGAGCAGTAGGGGAGACCCAGTACTTC. Protein sequence: CASSLVAGAVGETQYF.

The V gene is TRBV3-1 (or the pseudogene TRBV3-2), the J gene TRBJ1-3; D ambiguous. Trimming took off 0 bases at V and 0 bases at J, with 6 bases between the two ends. Germline assignment: CDR1 LGHDT and CDR2 YNNKEL (reference sequence). The CDR3 is made up of 15 amino acids. In DNA form, the CDR3 reads TGTGCCAGCAGCCAAGATTACATCTCTGGAAACACCATATATTTT. Amino acid sequence: CASSQDYISGNTIYF.

This chain joins TRBV3-1 (or the pseudogene TRBV3-2) and TRBJ2-5; D is unresolved. CDR1 and CDR2 from the germline V gene are LGHDT and YNNKEL (reference sequence). V lost 4 bases and J lost 5, with 8 bases in between. The CDR3 loop spans 12 amino acids. Written as DNA, the CDR3 is TGTGCCAGCAGCCTTTTGCGGGAGACCCAGTACTTC. This translates into CASSLLRETQYF.

This clone was seen only once. The rearrangement uses TRBV3-1 (or the pseudogene TRBV3-2) and TRBJ1-1; 7 positions match TRBD1. The trim removed 3 bases at V and 3 bases at J, leaving 4 bases unmatched. Per the germline V gene, CDR1 is LGHDT and CDR2 is YNNKEL (reference sequence). The CDR3 runs to 14 residues. This CDR3 is CASSQGTVHTEAFF. The CDR3 region has the DNA TGTGCCAGCAGCCAGGGGACAGTCCACACTGAAGCTTTCTTT.

J is TRBJ2-3 and V is TRBV20-1, with D possibly TRBD2 on 6 matching bases. The V end lost 3 bases, the J end lost 4 bases, and 14 bases lay between the germline ends. The germline V gene has CDR1 DFQATT and CDR2 SNEGSKA (reference sequence). The CDR3 runs 14 residues. As DNA, the CDR3 is TGCAGTGCTAGTATGGGACTCGGAGCAGATACGCAGTATTTT. It yields the protein CSASMGLGADTQYF.

The V gene is TRBV19, the J gene TRBJ1-5, with TRBD1 matching 8 bases. Per the germline V gene, CDR1 is LNHDA and CDR2 is SQIVND (reference sequence). The V segment lost 4 bases and the J segment 2 bases; nucleotides outside the gene matches: 7. There are 16 residues in the CDR3. The CDR3 loop is CASSTGTGLRNQPQHF. The CDR3 nucleotides are TGTGCCAGTAGTACAGGGACAGGCTTGCGCAATCAGCCCCAGCATTTT.

This clone was counted only a few times. The CDR3 region is CASSEETGSEAFF. CDR3 bases: TGTGCCAGCAGTGAAGAGACAGGGAGTGAAGCTTTCTTT. The rearrangement joins TRBV2 to TRBJ1-1; 7 positions match TRBD1. Trimming took 1 base from V and 7 from J; bases not matched to a gene: 3. The germline CDR1 and CDR2 sequences are SNHLY and FYNNEI. The CDR3 loop spans 13 amino acids.

The chain carries TRBV3-1 (or the pseudogene TRBV3-2) and TRBJ2-1; no clear D. V was cut by 1 base and J by 0 bases, with 10 bases left in between. This CDR3 region has 16 residues. The germline CDR1 and CDR2 sequences are LGHDT and YNNKEL (reference sequence). The CDR3 nucleotides read TGTGCCAGCAGCCAAGTCCTCAGCGCCTCCTACAATGAGCAGTTCTTC. It translates to CASSQVLSASYNEQFF.

The V and J genes are TRBV7-2 and TRBJ1-1; a weak D match, TRBD1 (6 bases). The CDR3 contains 15 residues. The V end lost 1 base, the J end lost 5 bases, and 14 bases lay between the germline ends. Germline CDR1 is SGHTA and CDR2 is FQGNSA. The CDR3 nucleotides are TGTGCCAGCAGCTTAGTGCCAGGGGCAGGGACTGAAGCTTTCTTT. Protein product: CASSLVPGAGTEAFF.

The V and J genes are TRBV5-1 and TRBJ2-7, with a possible D match to TRBD1 (5 bases). V lost 2 bases and J 2 bases, leaving 11 bases between the germline ends. This CDR3 is 14 amino acids long. CDR1 is SGHRS and CDR2 is YFSETQ in the germline V gene. This chain's CDR3 is CASSFTGDAYEQYF. Here the CDR3 DNA reads TGCGCCAGCAGCTTCACAGGAGATGCCTACGAGCAGTACTTC.